The 6 T cell receptor beta chains below were found in one sample sequenced in a study of blood T cell repertoires in COVID-19. Data came from immunoSEQ multiplex PCR; TCRdb stores just in-frame clones and leaves some out. The sample includes about 190,000 clones, 80% of them seen just once. Sample: peripheral blood. Receptors originate from a man in his fifties or sixties with acute or convalescent COVID-19.

The chain links TRBV3-1 (or the pseudogene TRBV3-2) to TRBJ1-1; D gene unclear. The length of the CDR3 is 18 residues. Trimming shortened V by 2 bases and J by 1 base, and 20 bases separated the two germline ends. Germline assignment: CDR1 LGHDT and CDR2 YNNKEL (reference sequence). Written as DNA, the CDR3 is TGTGCCAGCAGCCAAAGAATGTCTGCTCGGGTGGGGAACACTGAAGCTTTCTTT. Its translation is CASSQRMSARVGNTEAFF.

J is TRBJ2-7 and V is TRBV10-3; 7 bases are shared with TRBD2. From germline, CDR1 is ENHRY and CDR2 SYGVKD. The CDR3 contains 14 residues. J gave up 3 bases and V 0 bases, and 2 bases lay outside the gene matches. CDR3 loop: CAISESLAGYEQYF. CDR3 nucleotides: TGTGCCATCAGTGAGTCCTTAGCGGGCTACGAGCAGTACTTC.

V gene TRBV14 combines with J gene TRBJ1-5; 8 nucleotides agree with TRBD1. J gave up 8 bases and V 4 bases, and 13 bases lay outside the gene matches. This CDR3 is built from 16 residues. Germline V lookup: CDR1 SGHDN, CDR2 FVKESK. The CDR3 DNA reads as TGTGCCAGCAGCCCACCGGACAGGGCTCAGGTGGAGCCCCAGCATTTT. This encodes CASSPPDRAQVEPQHF.

The chain joins TRBV12-3 or TRBV12-4 to TRBJ2-3; TRBD2 aligns across 7 bases. The CDR3 spans 13 residues. Losses at the gene ends were 4 bases for V and 6 bases for J; bases not matched to a gene: 4. CDR3 loop: CASSWGGTDTQYF. In DNA, the CDR3 is TGTGCCAGCAGTTGGGGGGGGACCGATACGCAGTATTTT.

This chain connects TRBV11-2 to TRBJ1-3, with 8 positions matching TRBD1. The CDR3 is made up of 13 amino acids. J was trimmed by 10 bases and V by 5 bases; bases with no gene match: 7. The germline V gene has CDR1 SGHAT and CDR2 FQNNGV. The CDR3 DNA is TGTGCCAGCAGCCAGGACAGGGTTGGTACCATATATTTT. It is translated as CASSQDRVGTIYF.

V and J are TRBV7-8 and TRBJ1-6; 7 nucleotides align to TRBD1. Germline assignment: CDR1 SGHVS and CDR2 FQNEAQ. The CDR3 spans 15 residues. V was clipped by 1 base and J by 7 bases; unmatched bases: 4. The CDR3 DNA reads as TGTGCCAGCAGCTTAGGGAGGGGGCGGAATTCACCCCTCCACTTT. This translates into CASSLGRGRNSPLHF.